What follows are 30 T cell receptor beta chains derived from one specimen sequenced in a study of cytomegalovirus exposure and HLA in healthy donors. Measured with immunoSEQ multiplex PCR; TCRdb has only the in-frame clones, and not every one. The sample lists some 150,000 clones, approximately 88% occurring once. Sequences were obtained from PBMCs. These receptors all come from a man aged 18 to 29 in good health and CMV-seropositive.

Regarding this clone: This sample includes further DNA sequences coding for the same CDR3. The chain links TRBV18 to TRBJ1-4; the D is unclear. V lost 1 base, J lost 6 bases, and 6 bases lay in between. CDR3 length equals 13 residues. Germline V lookup: CDR1 KGHSH, CDR2 LQKENI. The CDR3 nucleotides read TGTGCCAGCTCACCACGTCAGGATGAAAAACTGTTTTTT. Protein: CASSPRQDEKLFF.

The chain combines TRBV6-1 with TRBJ2-3, with 8 nucleotides matching TRBD2. The germline CDR1 and CDR2 sequences are MNHNS and SASEGT. The CDR3 runs 16 residues. The V gene end was trimmed by 3 bases and the J gene end by 2 bases; junction bases not matched to a gene: 7. The CDR3 here is CASSEDSGGVTDTQYF. DNA for the CDR3: TGTGCCAGCAGTGAGGACTCCGGGGGGGTCACAGATACGCAGTATTTT.

This chain uses TRBV5-1 with TRBJ2-2, with D possibly TRBD1 on 5 matching bases. There are 15 residues in the CDR3. V was shortened by 0 bases and J by 3 bases, with 9 bases between the two germline ends. From germline, CDR1 is SGHRS and CDR2 YFSETQ. CDR3 amino acids: CASSLGAGYTGELFF. The CDR3, as DNA: TGCGCCAGCAGCTTGGGTGCAGGGTACACCGGGGAGCTGTTTTTT.

V is TRBV5-1 and J is TRBJ2-2; weak D call: TRBD1 (5 bases). The V gene lost 4 bases and the J gene lost 1 base, with 14 bases spanning the gap. Looked up from germline, CDR1 is SGHRS and CDR2 is YFSETQ. The CDR3 length is 16 residues. CDR3 coding DNA: TGCGCCAGCAGCCAGTTTGACACAGGGAACACCGGGGAGCTGTTTTTT. Amino acids: CASSQFDTGNTGELFF.

There are a few counts of this clone. This sequence joins TRBV6-1 and TRBJ1-6, with D possibly TRBD1 on 6 matching bases. V was shortened by 8 bases and J by 4 bases, with 15 bases between the two germline ends. Germline loops: CDR1 MNHNS, CDR2 SASEGT. The CDR3 runs to 15 residues. The chain's CDR3 is CASGGASTYNSPLHF. The CDR3, as DNA: TGTGCCAGCGGGGGGGCATCAACGTATAATTCACCCCTCCACTTT.

V is TRBV7-6 and J is TRBJ2-2; possibly TRBD2 for D (5 bases). With 11 bases removed from V and 3 bases from J, the gap between germline ends came to 13 bases. The CDR3 is 13 amino acids. The germline gives CDR1 SGHVS, CDR2 FNYEAQ. The CDR3 is CAGFERYTGELFF. In DNA form, the CDR3 reads TGTGCCGGATTTGAGCGGTACACCGGGGAGCTGTTTTTT.

The chain employs TRBV2 and TRBJ2-5; 9 bases line up with TRBD2. The J call may be mistaken, given a closer DNA end match to TRBJ2-7. CDR1 SNHLY and CDR2 FYNNEI come from the germline V gene. The CDR3 extends over 12 amino acids. The CDR3: CATIAGEDEQYF. The CDR3 region has the DNA TGTGCCACCATAGCGGGGGAAGACGAGCAGTACTTC.

V and J are TRBV28 and TRBJ2-1; tentatively, D is TRBD2 (6 bases). Germline V lookup: CDR1 MDHEN, CDR2 SYDVKM. This CDR3 has 14 amino acids. V was clipped by 1 base and J by 7 bases, with 11 bases between them. The CDR3: CASSLSGSRNEQFF. CDR3 in DNA: TGTGCCAGCAGTTTATCCGGGAGTAGGAATGAGCAGTTCTTC.

This clone was counted a single time. CDR3 protein: CASTPFTGRANTGELFF. DNA of the CDR3: TGTGCCAGCACCCCTTTTACCGGGAGGGCCAACACCGGGGAGCTGTTTTTT. The chain uses TRBV14 and TRBJ2-2; 8 bases fit TRBD2. The CDR3 is 17 amino acids. Per germline, CDR1 SGHDN and CDR2 FVKESK. V trimming: 7 bases; J trimming: 2 bases; junction bases outside the gene matches: 12.

V and J are TRBV2 and TRBJ2-5; 7 positions match TRBD1. The ends lost 7 bases at V and 1 base at J; junction bases unmatched: 3. CDR3 length: 13 residues. Germline CDR1 is SNHLY and CDR2 is FYNNEI. The CDR3 spells CASTGDSQETQYF. The DNA for the CDR3 is TGTGCCAGCACCGGGGACAGCCAAGAGACCCAGTACTTC.

CDR3 sequence (DNA): TGTGCCAGCAGCGTCCGGGACTCGACTGAAGCTTTCTTT. It specifies CASSVRDSTEAFF. J is TRBJ1-1 and V is TRBV7-3; perhaps TRBD1 as D (5 bases). The CDR3 loop spans 13 amino acids. Germline CDR1 SGHTA, CDR2 FQGTGA. The V gene lost 5 bases and the J gene lost 5 bases, with 12 bases spanning the gap.

CDR3 residues: CANSQGVSTTEAFF. The CDR3 nucleotides are TGTGCCAACTCACAGGGGGTGAGTACCACTGAAGCTTTCTTT. The chain joins TRBV6-1 to TRBJ1-1, with TRBD1 matching 8 bases. J gave up 4 bases and V 10 bases, and 11 bases lay outside the gene matches. The CDR3 runs to 14 residues. Germline CDR1 and CDR2: MNHNS and SASEGT.

This rearrangement joins TRBV23-1 to TRBJ2-2; D uncertain. TRBV23-1 is an open reading frame, and its role is uncertain. This CDR3 has 15 amino acids. Between the trimmed V and J ends, which lost 4 bases and 2 bases, there was a span of 11 bases. CDR3 in DNA: TGCGCCAGCAGTCTTCGGCGGCGAAACACCGGGGAGCTGTTTTTT. Translating gives CASSLRRRNTGELFF.

This CDR3 reads CASSRGEGFKQYF. CDR3 bases: TGTGCCAGCAGCCGTGGGGAGGGGTTTAAGCAGTACTTC. The chain has TRBV28 and TRBJ2-7, with TRBD2 matching 7 bases. V lost 6 bases, J lost 8 bases, and 10 bases stayed unmatched. The CDR3 is 13 amino acids. Germline-derived CDR1 and CDR2 are MDHEN and SYDVKM.

This clone is a singleton in its sample. This CDR3 is CASSRDRINTEAFF. The CDR3 DNA follows: TGTGCCAGCAGCCGGGACAGGATTAACACTGAAGCTTTCTTT. The rearrangement links TRBV7-9 to TRBJ1-1, with 8 bases identical to TRBD1. V lost 5 bases and J lost 2; bases outside the gene matches: 4. The CDR3 consists of 14 residues. The germline gives CDR1 SEHNR, CDR2 FQNEAQ (reference sequence).

The chain uses TRBV5-4 and TRBJ1-2; D remains unclear. Trimming shortened V by 0 bases and J by 7 bases, and 7 bases separated the two germline ends. The length of the CDR3 is 12 residues. The germline gives CDR1 SGHNT, CDR2 YYREEE (reference sequence). The CDR3 coding sequence is TGTGCCAGCAGCTTGGGGAGTTCTGGCTACACCTTC. This gives the protein CASSLGSSGYTF.

This sequence joins TRBV5-1 and TRBJ2-7; a weak D match, TRBD2 (5 bases). The CDR3 covers 15 residues. Germline values: CDR1 SGHRS, CDR2 YFSETQ. Trimming left V 0 bases short and J 0 bases short, with 10 bases between. The CDR3 DNA reads as TGCGCCAGCAGCTTGGGAGCGGTTAGCTCCTACGAGCAGTACTTC. Protein product: CASSLGAVSSYEQYF.

The CDR3 reads CASTRREDFGYTF. CDR3 bases: TGTGCCAGCACCCGCAGGGAAGATTTCGGCTACACCTTC. V and J are TRBV6-6 and TRBJ1-2, with a weak D call TRBD1 (5 bases). Trimming removed 7 bases at V and 8 bases at J, with 17 bases between. CDR3 length: 13 amino acids. The V gene's germline CDR1 is MNHNY and CDR2 SVGAGI (reference sequence).

The V and J genes are TRBV29-1 and TRBJ1-1; D is perhaps TRBD1 (5 bases). Germline lookup yields CDR1 SQVTM and CDR2 ANQGSEA. Trimming removed 4 bases at V and 1 base at J, with 13 bases between. This CDR3 has 14 residues. CDR3 in amino acids: CSVVAGPTNTEAFF. The CDR3 region has the DNA TGCAGCGTTGTAGCGGGGCCTACGAACACTGAAGCTTTCTTT.

This chain links TRBV6-1 with TRBJ1-2, with a possible D match to TRBD1 (6 bases). The CDR3 loop spans 12 amino acids. The V gene's germline CDR1 is MNHNS and CDR2 SASEGT. Trimming took off 6 bases at V and 6 bases at J, with 11 bases between the two ends. CDR3 residues: CASREQGDGYTF. CDR3 nucleotides: TGTGCCAGCAGGGAACAGGGTGATGGCTACACCTTC.

The rearrangement links TRBV27 to TRBJ1-2, with D maybe TRBD1 (6 bases). This CDR3 is 15 amino acids long. V lost 2 bases to trimming and J lost 5 bases, with 15 bases between them. Germline V gene lookup returns CDR1 MNHEY and CDR2 SMNVEV (reference sequence). The CDR3 here is CASSLKQGLNYGYTF. The CDR3 nucleotides read TGTGCCAGCAGTTTAAAACAGGGATTGAATTATGGCTACACCTTC.

The genes are TRBV11-2 and TRBJ2-7, with D tentatively TRBD1 (5 bases). Deletions cut 5 bases from V and 7 bases from J, with 15 bases between. CDR3 length: 13 amino acids. Looked up from germline, CDR1 is SGHAT and CDR2 is FQNNGV. The CDR3 spells CASSNLGQSEQYF. The CDR3 DNA follows: TGTGCCAGCAGCAACCTCGGACAATCAGAGCAGTACTTC.

This chain uses TRBV30 with TRBJ2-6; TRBD2 is a possible D gene (5 bases). CDR1 and CDR2 from the germline V gene are GTSNPN and SVGIG (reference sequence). CDR3 length: 13 amino acids. This CDR3 reads CGSLVSGANVLTF. The CDR3 DNA reads TGTGGGTCACTAGTCTCTGGGGCCAACGTCCTGACTTTC.

In the case of this clone: The limits of the CDR3 on the DNA are not certain, so only TCRdb's listed CDR3 is given. This chain links TRBV27 with TRBJ2-1; the D call in the table, TRBD2, was not verified against the DNA. Per germline, CDR1 MNHEY and CDR2 SMNVEV (reference sequence). The CDR3 has 14 amino acids, counting both end residues. CDR3 amino acids: CASSSSAGAGEQFF.

The chain uses TRBV19 and TRBJ2-7, with D possibly TRBD1 on 6 matching bases. From germline, CDR1 is LNHDA and CDR2 SQIVND (reference sequence). V lost 1 base, J lost 2 bases, and 12 bases lay in between. The CDR3 is 15 amino acids. The CDR3 is CASSIAPGDPYEQYF. Here the CDR3 DNA reads TGTGCCAGTAGTATAGCTCCAGGGGACCCCTACGAGCAGTACTTC.

The chain is built from TRBV19 and TRBJ2-2; 9 bases are shared with TRBD1. The length of the CDR3 is 15 residues. The germline gives CDR1 LNHDA, CDR2 SQIVND (reference sequence). After removal of 3 bases from V and 1 base from J, the junction contained 0 bases not matched to a gene. For the CDR3, the DNA is TGTGCCAGTAGTATGGGACAGGGGAACACCGGGGAGCTGTTTTTT. It encodes CASSMGQGNTGELFF.

This chain joins TRBV25-1 and TRBJ1-5; D is unclear. CDR1 and CDR2 from the germline V gene are MGHDK and SYGVNS. V was clipped by 0 bases and J by 0 bases, with 3 bases between them. The CDR3 has 14 residues. The CDR3 here is CASSEYYSNQPQHF. CDR3 DNA sequence: TGTGCCAGCAGTGAATATTATAGCAATCAGCCCCAGCATTTT.

The genes are TRBV9 and TRBJ1-2; TRBD1 aligns across 8 bases. Germline-derived CDR1 and CDR2 are SGDLS and YYNGEE. The CDR3 is 15 amino acids. Losses at the gene ends were 2 bases for V and 0 bases for J; bases not matched to a gene: 3. The CDR3 sequence is CASSVGQGTNYGYTF. CDR3 in DNA: TGTGCCAGCAGCGTCGGACAGGGAACTAACTATGGCTACACCTTC.

This chain's CDR3 is CAWTGTGWFEQYF. In DNA, the CDR3 is TGTGCCTGGACCGGGACAGGGTGGTTCGAGCAGTACTTC. The chain uses TRBV30 and TRBJ2-7; 9 positions match TRBD1. V dropped 4 bases and J dropped 6; count of bases not matched to a gene: 7. Germline values: CDR1 GTSNPN, CDR2 SVGIG (reference sequence). The CDR3 has 13 amino acids.

A few counts support this clone. The chain uses TRBV29-1 and TRBJ1-2, with D perhaps TRBD1 (5 bases). The CDR3 length is 12 residues. V shed 3 bases and J shed 7 bases, with 12 bases lying between them. Germline V CDR1 and CDR2: SQVTM, ANQGSEA. CDR3 DNA sequence: TGCAGCGTTGAGTCGCAGGGCGGTGGCTACACCTTC. It specifies CSVESQGGGYTF.